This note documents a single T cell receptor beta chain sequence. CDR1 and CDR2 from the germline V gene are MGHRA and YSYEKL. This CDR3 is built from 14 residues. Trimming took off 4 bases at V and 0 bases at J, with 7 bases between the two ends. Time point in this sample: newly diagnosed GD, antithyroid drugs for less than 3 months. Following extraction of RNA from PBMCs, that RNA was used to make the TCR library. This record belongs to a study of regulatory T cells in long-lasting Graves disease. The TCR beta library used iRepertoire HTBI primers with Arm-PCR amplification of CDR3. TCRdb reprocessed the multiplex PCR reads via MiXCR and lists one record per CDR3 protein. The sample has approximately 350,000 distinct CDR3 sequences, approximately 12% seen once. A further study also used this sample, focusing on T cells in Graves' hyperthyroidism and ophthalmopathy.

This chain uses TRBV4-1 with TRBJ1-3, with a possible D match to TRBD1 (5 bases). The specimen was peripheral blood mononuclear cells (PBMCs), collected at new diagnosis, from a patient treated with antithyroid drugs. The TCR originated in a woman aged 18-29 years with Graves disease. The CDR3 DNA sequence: TGCGCCAGCAGCCTCAGGGCCTCTGGAAACACCATATATTTT. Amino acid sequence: CASSLRASGNTIYF.